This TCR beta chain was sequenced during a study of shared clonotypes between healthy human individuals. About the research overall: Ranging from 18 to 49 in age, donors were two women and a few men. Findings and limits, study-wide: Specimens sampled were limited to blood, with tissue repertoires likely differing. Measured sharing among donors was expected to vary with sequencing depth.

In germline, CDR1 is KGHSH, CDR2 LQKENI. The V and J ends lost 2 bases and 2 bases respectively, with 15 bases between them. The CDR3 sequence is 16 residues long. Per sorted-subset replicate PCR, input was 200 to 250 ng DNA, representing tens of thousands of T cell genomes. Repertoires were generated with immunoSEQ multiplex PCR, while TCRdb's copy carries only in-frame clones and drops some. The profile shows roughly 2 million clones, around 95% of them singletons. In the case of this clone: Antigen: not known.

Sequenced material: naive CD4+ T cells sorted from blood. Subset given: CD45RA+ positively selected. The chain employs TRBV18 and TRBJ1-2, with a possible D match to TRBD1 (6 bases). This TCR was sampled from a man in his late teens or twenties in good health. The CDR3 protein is CASSPETGQPNYGYTF. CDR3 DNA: TGTGCCAGCTCACCAGAGACGGGACAACCCAACTATGGCTACACCTTC. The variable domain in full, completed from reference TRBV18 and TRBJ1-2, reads NAGVMQNPRHLVRRRGQEARLRCSPMKGHSHVYWYRQLPEEGLKFMVYLQKENIIDESGMPKERFSAEFPKEGPSILRIQQVVRGDSAAYFCASSPETGQPNYGYTFGSGTRLTVV.